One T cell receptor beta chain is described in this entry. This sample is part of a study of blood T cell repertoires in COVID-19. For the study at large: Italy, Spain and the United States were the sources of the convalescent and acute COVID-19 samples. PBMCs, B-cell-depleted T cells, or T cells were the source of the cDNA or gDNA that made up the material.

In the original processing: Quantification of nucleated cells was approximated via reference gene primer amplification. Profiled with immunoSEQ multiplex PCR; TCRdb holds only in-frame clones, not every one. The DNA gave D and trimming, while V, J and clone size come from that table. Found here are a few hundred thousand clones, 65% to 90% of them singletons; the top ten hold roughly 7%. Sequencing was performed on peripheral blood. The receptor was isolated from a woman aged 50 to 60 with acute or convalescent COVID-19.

CDR3 DNA sequence: TGTGCCAGCAGCTTAACAGGGGGACCGGGGCAAGAGACCCAGTACTTC. Its protein product is CASSLTGGPGQETQYF. The V and J genes are TRBV11-2 and TRBJ2-5; 8 bases match TRBD1. Germline V CDR1 and CDR2: SGHAT, FQNNGV. This CDR3 contains 16 residues. V was pared by 2 bases and J by 2 bases, with 7 bases of the junction left unmatched.